This T cell receptor beta chain was recovered during a study of identical twins. The CDR3 consists of 11 residues. The germline gives CDR1 MNHEY, CDR2 SVGAGI. V shed 4 bases and J shed 10 bases, with 8 bases lying between them. TCRdb itself ran the 5' RACE reads through MiXCR, one entry per CDR3 protein. The sample has some 1,700,000 distinct CDR3 sequences, more than 30% seen once. There are a few counts of this clonotype. The origin of this receptor is a newborn girl in good health. Sequencing was performed on cord blood. The V gene is TRBV6-5, the J gene TRBJ2-1; TRBD2 is a possible D gene (5 bases). The CDR3, as DNA: TGTGCCAGCAGTTGGGAGTACGAGCAGTTCTTC. This sequence encodes CASSWEYEQFF.